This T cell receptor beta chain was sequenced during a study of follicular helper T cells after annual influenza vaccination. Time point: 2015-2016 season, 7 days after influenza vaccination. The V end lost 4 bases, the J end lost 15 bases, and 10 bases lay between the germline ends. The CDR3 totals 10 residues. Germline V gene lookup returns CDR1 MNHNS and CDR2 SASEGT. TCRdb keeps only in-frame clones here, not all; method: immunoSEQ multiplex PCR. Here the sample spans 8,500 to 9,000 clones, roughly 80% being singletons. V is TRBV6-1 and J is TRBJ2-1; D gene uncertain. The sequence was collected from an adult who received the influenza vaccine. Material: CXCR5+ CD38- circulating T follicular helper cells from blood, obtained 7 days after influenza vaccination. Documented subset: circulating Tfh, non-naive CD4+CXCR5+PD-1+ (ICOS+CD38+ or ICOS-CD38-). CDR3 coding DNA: TGTGCCAGCAGTGTTCAGAGCCTGTTCTTC. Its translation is CASSVQSLFF.